The clone carrying this T cell receptor beta chain was seen once. The CDR3 consists of 14 residues. Trimming took off 5 bases at V and 4 bases at J, with 15 bases between the two ends. The germline gives CDR1 SGHRS, CDR2 YFSETQ. This specimen comes from a study of CD4+ T cells in melanoma. TCRdb's copy holds only in-frame clones and misses some; the assay was immunoSEQ multiplex PCR. The sample has 15,000 to 20,000 clones, 81% seen once. The chain has TRBV5-1 and TRBJ1-2, with D possibly matching TRBD1 (5 bases). The clonotype originates from a human donor with melanoma. Input material: cells from a culture (not recorded whether cultured in vitro). Written as DNA, the CDR3 is TGCGCCAGCAGTTCCGGGACGGGACCCTATGGCTACACCTTC. It translates to CASSSGTGPYGYTF.